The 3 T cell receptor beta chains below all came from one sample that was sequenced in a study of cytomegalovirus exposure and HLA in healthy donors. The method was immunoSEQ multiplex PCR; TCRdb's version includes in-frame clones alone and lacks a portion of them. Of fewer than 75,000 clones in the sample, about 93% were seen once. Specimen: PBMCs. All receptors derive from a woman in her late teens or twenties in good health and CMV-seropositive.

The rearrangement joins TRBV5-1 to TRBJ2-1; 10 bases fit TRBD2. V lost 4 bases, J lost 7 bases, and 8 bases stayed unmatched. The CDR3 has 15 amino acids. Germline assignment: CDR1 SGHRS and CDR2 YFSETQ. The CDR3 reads CASSTEAGGPNEQFF. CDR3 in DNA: TGCGCCAGCAGCACGGAAGCGGGGGGGCCGAATGAGCAGTTCTTC.

The CDR3 DNA reads as TGCGCCAGCAGCGCCGGACTGTCAACCTCCTACAATGAGCAGTTCTTC. It yields the protein CASSAGLSTSYNEQFF. This chain connects TRBV5-1 to TRBJ2-1; possibly TRBD2 for D (5 bases). The V and J ends lost 4 bases and 0 bases respectively, with 14 bases between them. This CDR3 contains 16 residues. From germline, CDR1 is SGHRS and CDR2 YFSETQ.

The CDR3 reads CASTGARLDEQFF. The CDR3 DNA sequence: TGTGCCAGCACCGGGGCCCGACTAGATGAGCAGTTCTTC. J is TRBJ2-1 and V is TRBV11-2, with a weak D call TRBD2 (6 bases). The V gene lost 7 bases and the J gene lost 8 bases, with 15 bases spanning the gap. The CDR3 runs to 13 residues. Per the germline V gene, CDR1 is SGHAT and CDR2 is FQNNGV.